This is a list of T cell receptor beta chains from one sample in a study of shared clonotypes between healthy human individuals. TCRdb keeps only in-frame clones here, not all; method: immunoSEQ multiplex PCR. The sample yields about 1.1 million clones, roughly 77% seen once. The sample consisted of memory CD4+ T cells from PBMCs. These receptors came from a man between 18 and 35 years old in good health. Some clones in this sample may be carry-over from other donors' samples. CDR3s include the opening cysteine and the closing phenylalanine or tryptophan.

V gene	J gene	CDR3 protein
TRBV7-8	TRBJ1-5	CASSLSVYSNQPQHF
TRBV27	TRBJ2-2	CASRGQPWNTGELFF
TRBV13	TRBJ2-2	CASSPGLAGGPRKTGELFF
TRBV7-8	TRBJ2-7	CASSLSGTGGYEQYF
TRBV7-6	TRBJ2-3	CASSFGGGSQEYF
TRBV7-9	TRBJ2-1	CASSRNPRRVDNEQFF
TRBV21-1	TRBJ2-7	CASQTGHCSYEQYF
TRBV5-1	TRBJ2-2	CATPPLAGNTGELFF
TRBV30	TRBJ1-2	CAWTEVDQYGYTF
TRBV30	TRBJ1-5	CAWSGGGNQPQHF
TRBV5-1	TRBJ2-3	CASSSQRTATDTQYF
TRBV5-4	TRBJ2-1	CASSLPGIEQFF
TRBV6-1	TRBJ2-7	CASSDAGEGAYEQYF
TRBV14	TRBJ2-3	CASSQSRRDTQYF
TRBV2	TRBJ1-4	CASSRGSTNEKLFF
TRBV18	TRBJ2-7	CASSPQQGSYEQYF
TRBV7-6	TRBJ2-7	CASSLTSGRALSYEQYF
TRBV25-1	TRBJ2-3	CASSDSGQGFDTQYF
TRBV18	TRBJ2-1	CASSTTVDNEQFF
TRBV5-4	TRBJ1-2	CASSLEPVYGYTF
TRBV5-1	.	CASSLVPGLLAYEQYF
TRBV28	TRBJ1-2	CASSLPGRGNYGYTF
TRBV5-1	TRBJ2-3	CASSTDRGVTDTQYF
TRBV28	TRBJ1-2	CASSLAGYGYTF
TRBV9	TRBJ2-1	CASSVGDGRHSYNEQFF
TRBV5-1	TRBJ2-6	CASSLVPPGSGANVLTF
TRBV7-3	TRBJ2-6	CASSASRDSDVLTF
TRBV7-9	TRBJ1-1	CASSLMTGEGTEAFF
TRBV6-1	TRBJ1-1	CASSIQNTEAFF
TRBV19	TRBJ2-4	CASSIDVGLAKNIQYF
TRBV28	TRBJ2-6	CASSPGGGANVLTF
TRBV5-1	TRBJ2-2	CASSLRTSGRWDTGELFF
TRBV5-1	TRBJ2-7	CASSPRKQGEGYEQYF
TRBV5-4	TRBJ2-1	CASREGSTSYNEQFF
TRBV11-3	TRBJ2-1	CASSLSSHNEQFF
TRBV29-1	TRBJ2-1	CSVERKLARDEQFF
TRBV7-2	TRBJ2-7	CASSWDTMGQYF
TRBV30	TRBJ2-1	CAWSRAGGGAYNEQFF
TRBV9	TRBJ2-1	CASHTDSGEGYNEQFF
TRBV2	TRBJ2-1	CATLRDRNYNEQFF
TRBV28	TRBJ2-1	CASSLVGFGQFF
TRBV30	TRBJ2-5	CAWSVEETQYF
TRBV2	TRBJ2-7	CASSTSYEQYF
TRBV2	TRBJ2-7	CASSEEGKYEQYF
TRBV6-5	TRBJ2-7	CATLADNYEQYF
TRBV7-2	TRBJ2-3	CASSPRRGGSGDTQYF
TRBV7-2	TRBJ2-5	CASSLSRGPQETQYF
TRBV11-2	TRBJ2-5	CASSFTAGGETQYF